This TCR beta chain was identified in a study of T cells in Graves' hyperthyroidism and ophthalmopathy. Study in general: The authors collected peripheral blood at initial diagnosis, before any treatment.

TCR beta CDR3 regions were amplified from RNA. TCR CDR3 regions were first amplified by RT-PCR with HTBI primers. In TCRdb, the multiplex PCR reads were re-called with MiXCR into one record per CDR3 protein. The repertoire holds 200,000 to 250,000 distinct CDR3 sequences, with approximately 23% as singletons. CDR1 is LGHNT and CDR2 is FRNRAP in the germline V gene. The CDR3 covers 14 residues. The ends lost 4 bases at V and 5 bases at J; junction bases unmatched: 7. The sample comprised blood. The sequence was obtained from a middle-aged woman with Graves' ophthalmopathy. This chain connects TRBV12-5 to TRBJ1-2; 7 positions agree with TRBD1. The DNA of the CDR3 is TGTGCTAGTGGTTCGAGCAGGGGGACATATGGCTACACCTTC. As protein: CASGSSRGTYGYTF.